This passage covers 3 T cell receptor beta chains from one sample sequenced in a study of blood T cell repertoires in COVID-19. Method: immunoSEQ multiplex PCR; TCRdb's copy keeps in-frame clones and lacks some. The sample consists of about 93,000 clones, roughly 89% of them appearing once. The specimen sequenced was peripheral blood. All receptors derive from a man aged 55 to 70 with COVID-19, enrolled during active disease.

The chain is built from TRBV2 and TRBJ2-2; D perhaps matches TRBD2 (6 bases). V was pared by 1 base and J by 5 bases, with 11 bases between. From germline, CDR1 is SNHLY and CDR2 FYNNEI. This CDR3 is built from 15 residues. The CDR3 loop is CASSEGAGRTGELFF. Here the CDR3 DNA reads TGTGCCAGCAGTGAAGGGGCGGGACGGACCGGGGAGCTGTTTTTT.

This clone is a singleton in its sample. V gene TRBV11-3 combines with J gene TRBJ2-7, with TRBD2 matching over 8 bases. The J call may be wrong; the DNA end is better matched by TRBJ2-1. This CDR3 comprises 16 residues. Per the germline V gene, CDR1 is SGHNT and CDR2 is YENEEA. CDR3 sequence: CASSLESGSSYNEQFF. The CDR3 DNA is TGTGCCAGCAGCTTAGAAAGCGGGAGCTCCTACAATGAGCAGTTCTTC.

Regarding this clone: Because the CDR3's place on the DNA is in doubt, the DNA is left out and the CDR3 is given as listed by TCRdb. The chain is built from TRBV21-1 and TRBJ1-4. TRBV21-1 is termed a pseudogene. From its first to its last residue, the CDR3 has 24 amino acids. The CDR3 sequence is CAPKRREAMKNCFLARGGYEKLFF.